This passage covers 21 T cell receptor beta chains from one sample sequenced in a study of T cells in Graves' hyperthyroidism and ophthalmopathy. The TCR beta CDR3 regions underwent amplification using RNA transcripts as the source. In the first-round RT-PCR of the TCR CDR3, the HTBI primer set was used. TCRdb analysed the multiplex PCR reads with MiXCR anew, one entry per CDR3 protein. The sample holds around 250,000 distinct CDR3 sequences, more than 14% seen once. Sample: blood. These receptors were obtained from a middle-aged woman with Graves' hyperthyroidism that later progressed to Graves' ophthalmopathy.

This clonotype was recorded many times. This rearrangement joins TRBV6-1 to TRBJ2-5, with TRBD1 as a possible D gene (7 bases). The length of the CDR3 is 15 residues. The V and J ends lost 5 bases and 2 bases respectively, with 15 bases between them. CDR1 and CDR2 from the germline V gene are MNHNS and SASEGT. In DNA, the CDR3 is TGTGCCAGCAGTTATCGGGGGACAGCTCAAGAGACCCAGTACTTC. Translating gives CASSYRGTAQETQYF.

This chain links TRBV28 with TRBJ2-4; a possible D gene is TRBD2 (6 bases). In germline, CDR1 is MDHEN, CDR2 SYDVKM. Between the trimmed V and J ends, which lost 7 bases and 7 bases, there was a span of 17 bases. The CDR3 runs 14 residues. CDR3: CASKGAGMGNIQYF. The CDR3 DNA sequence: TGTGCCAGCAAAGGTGCGGGAATGGGTAACATTCAGTACTTC.

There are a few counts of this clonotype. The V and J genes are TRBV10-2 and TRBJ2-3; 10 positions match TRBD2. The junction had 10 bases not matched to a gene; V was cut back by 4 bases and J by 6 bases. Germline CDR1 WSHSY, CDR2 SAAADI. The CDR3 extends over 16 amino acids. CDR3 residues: CASSVRASGSSDTQYF. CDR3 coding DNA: TGCGCCAGCAGTGTAAGGGCTAGCGGGAGTTCGGATACGCAGTATTTT.

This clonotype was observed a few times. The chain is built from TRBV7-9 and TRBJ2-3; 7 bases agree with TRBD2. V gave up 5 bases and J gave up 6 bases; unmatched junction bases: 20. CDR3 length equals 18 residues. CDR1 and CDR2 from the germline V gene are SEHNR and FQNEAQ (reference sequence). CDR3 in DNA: TGTGCCAGCAGCCCCCAGGCACTTGCGAGGGAGGGCAGGGATACGCAGTATTTT. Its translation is CASSPQALAREGRDTQYF. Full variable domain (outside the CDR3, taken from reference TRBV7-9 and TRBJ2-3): DTGVSQNPRHKITKRGQNVTFRCDPISEHNRLYWYRQTLGQGPEFLTYFQNEAQLEKSRLLSDRFSAERPKGSFSTLEIQRTEQGDSAMYLCASSPQALAREGRDTQYFGPGTRLTVL.

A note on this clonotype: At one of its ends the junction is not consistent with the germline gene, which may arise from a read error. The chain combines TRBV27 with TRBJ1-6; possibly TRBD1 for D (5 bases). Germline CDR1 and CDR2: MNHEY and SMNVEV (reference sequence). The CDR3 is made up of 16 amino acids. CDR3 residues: CAISPLGQVPNSPLHF. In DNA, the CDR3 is TGTGCCATCAGTCCCCTCGGACAAGTGCCAAATTCGCCCCTCCACTTT.

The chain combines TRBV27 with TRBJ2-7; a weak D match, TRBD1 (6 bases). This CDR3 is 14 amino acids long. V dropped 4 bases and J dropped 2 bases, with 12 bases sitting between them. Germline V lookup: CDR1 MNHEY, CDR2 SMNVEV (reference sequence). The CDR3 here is CASSSLGQTYEQYF. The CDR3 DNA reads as TGTGCCAGCAGTTCTCTCGGACAGACCTACGAGCAGTACTTC.

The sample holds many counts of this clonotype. The CDR3 coding sequence is TGTGCCAGCAGCTTAAGAGAATACGGGGACAATGAGCAGTTCTTC. This translates into CASSLREYGDNEQFF. The genes are TRBV11-2 and TRBJ2-1, with D perhaps TRBD2 (5 bases). The CDR3 loop spans 15 amino acids. Germline V gene data show CDR1 as SGHAT and CDR2 as FQNNGV. Trimming took off 2 bases at V and 5 bases at J, with 13 bases between the two ends.

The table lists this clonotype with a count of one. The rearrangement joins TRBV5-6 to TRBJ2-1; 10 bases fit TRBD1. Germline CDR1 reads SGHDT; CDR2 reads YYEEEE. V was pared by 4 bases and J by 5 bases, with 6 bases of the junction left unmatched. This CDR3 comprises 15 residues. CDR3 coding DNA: TGTGCCAGCAGCGGCCGGGACAGGGGTCACAATGAGCAGTTCTTC. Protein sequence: CASSGRDRGHNEQFF. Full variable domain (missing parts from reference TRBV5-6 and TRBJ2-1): DAGVTQSPTHLIKTRGQQVTLRCSPKSGHDTVSWYQQALGQGPQFIFQYYEEEERQRGNFPDRFSGHQFPNYSSELNVNALLLGDSALYLCASSGRDRGHNEQFFGPGTRLTVL.

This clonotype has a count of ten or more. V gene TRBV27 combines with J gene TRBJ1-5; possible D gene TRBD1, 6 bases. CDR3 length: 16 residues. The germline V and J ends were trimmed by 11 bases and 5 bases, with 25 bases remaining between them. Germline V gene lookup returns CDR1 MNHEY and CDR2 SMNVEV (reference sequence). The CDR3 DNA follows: TGTGCCCAGCAGGAATGGGGGGGCGGTGGGGATCAGCCCCAGCATTTT. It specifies CAQQEWGGGGDQPQHF.

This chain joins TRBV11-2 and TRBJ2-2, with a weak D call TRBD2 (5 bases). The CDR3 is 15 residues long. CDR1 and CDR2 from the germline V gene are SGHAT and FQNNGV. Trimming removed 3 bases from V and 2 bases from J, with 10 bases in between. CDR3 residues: CASSFRGFNTGELFF. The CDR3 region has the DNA TGTGCCAGCAGCTTTAGAGGGTTCAACACCGGGGAGCTGTTTTTT.

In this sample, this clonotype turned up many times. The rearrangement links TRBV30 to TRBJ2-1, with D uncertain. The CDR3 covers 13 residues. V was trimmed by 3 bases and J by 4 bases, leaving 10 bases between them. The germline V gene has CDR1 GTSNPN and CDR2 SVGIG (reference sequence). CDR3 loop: CAWRGLRYNEQFF. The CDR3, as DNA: TGTGCCTGGAGAGGTTTGCGGTACAATGAGCAGTTCTTC.

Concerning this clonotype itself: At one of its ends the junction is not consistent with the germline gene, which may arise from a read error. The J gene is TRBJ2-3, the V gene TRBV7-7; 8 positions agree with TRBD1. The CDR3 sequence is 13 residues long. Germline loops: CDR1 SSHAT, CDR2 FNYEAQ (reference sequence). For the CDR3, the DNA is TGTGCTAGCAGCTCCGACAGGGGTAATACGCAGTATTTT. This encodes CASSSDRGNTQYF.

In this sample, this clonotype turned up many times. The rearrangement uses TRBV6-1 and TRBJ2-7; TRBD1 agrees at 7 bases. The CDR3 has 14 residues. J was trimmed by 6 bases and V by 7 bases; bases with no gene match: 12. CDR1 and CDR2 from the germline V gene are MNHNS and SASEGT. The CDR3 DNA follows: TGTGCCAGCAAGGGGGCGAGGGATGTCGGCGAGCAGTACTTC. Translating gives CASKGARDVGEQYF.

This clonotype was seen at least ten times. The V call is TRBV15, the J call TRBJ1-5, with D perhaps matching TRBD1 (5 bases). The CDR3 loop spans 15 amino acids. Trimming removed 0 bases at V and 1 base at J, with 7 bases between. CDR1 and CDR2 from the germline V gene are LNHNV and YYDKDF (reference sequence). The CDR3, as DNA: TGTGCCACCAGCAGAGAGGGGGTAAGCAATCAGCCCCAGCATTTT. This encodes CATSREGVSNQPQHF.

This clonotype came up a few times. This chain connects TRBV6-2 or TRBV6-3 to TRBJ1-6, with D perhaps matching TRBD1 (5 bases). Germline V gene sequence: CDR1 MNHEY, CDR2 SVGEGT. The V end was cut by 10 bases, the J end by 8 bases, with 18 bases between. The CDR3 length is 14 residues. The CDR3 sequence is CATSRTLGDSPLHF. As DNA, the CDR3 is TGTGCCACCTCTCGCACCCTGGGGGATTCACCCCTCCACTTT.

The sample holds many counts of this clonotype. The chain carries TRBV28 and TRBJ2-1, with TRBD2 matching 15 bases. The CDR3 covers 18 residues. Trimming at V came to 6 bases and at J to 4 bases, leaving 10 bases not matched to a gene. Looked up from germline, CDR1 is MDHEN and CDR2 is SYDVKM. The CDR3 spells CASSPISGLAGGYNEQFF. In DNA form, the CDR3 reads TGTGCCAGCAGCCCGATATCGGGACTAGCGGGAGGTTACAATGAGCAGTTCTTC.

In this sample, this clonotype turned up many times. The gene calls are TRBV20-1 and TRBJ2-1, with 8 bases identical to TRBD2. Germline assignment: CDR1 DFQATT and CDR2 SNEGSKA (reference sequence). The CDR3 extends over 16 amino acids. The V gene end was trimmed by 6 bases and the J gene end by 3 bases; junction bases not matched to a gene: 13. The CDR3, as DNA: TGCAGTGCGCGAGGTGGGAGCGGGAGTGGCTACAATGAGCAGTTCTTC. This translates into CSARGGSGSGYNEQFF.

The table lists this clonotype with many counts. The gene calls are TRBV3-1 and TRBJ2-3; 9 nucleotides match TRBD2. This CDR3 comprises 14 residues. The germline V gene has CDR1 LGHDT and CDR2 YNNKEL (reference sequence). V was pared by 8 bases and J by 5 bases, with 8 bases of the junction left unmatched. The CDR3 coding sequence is TGTGCCAGCGGCAATAGCGGGAGAAAAGATACGCAGTATTTT. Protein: CASGNSGRKDTQYF.

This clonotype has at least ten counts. CDR3 amino acids: CASSLTSGRGYTF. The CDR3 DNA follows: TGTGCCAGCAGTTTAACCTCCGGACGGGGCTACACCTTC. The chain joins TRBV28 to TRBJ1-2; D remains unclear. Trimming shortened V by 2 bases and J by 8 bases, and 12 bases separated the two germline ends. CDR3 length equals 13 residues. Germline V gene lookup returns CDR1 MDHEN and CDR2 SYDVKM.

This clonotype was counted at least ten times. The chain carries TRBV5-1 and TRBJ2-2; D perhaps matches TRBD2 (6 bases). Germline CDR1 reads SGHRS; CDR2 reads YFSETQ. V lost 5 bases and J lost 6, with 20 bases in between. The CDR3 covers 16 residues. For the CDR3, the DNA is TGCGCCAGCAGACTGACCGGGCCCCCGGGGGCCGGGGAGCTGTTTTTT. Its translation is CASRLTGPPGAGELFF.

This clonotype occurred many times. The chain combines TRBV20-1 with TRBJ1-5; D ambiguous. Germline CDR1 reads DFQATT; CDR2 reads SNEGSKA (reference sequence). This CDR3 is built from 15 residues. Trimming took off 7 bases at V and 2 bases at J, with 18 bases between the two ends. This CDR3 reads CSVPGPPWGNQPQHF. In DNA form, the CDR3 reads TGCAGTGTTCCAGGACCTCCCTGGGGCAATCAGCCCCAGCATTTT.